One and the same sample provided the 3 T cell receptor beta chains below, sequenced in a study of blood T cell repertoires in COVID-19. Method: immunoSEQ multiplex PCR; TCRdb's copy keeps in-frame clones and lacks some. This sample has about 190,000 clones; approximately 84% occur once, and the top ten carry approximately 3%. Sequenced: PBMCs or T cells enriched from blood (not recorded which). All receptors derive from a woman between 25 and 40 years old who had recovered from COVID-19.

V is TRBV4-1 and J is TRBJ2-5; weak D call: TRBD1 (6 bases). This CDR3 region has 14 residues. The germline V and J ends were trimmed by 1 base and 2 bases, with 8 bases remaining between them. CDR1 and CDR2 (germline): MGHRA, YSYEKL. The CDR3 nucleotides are TGCGCCAGCAGCCAAGGGGGGCAGCAAGAGACCCAGTACTTC. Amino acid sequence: CASSQGGQQETQYF.

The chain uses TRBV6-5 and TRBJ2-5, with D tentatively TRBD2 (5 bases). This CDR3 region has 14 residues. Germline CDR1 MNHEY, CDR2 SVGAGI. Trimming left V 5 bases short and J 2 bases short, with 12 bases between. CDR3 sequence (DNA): TGTGCCAGCAGTCGAGGGATTAGACAAGAGACCCAGTACTTC. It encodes CASSRGIRQETQYF.

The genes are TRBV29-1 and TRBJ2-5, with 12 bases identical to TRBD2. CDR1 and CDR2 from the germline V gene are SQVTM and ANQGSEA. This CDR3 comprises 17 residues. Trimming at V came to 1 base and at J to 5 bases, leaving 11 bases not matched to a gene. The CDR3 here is CSVEGRGLAGGRETQYF. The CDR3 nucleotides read TGCAGCGTTGAAGGCCGGGGCCTAGCGGGGGGGAGGGAGACCCAGTACTTC.